This TCR beta chain was captured in a study of blood T cell repertoires in COVID-19. Germline V gives CDR1 ENHRY, CDR2 SYGVKD. V lost 6 bases, J lost 7 bases, and 19 bases lay in between. The CDR3 length is 15 residues. Produced via immunoSEQ multiplex PCR; TCRdb's table is partial and in-frame only. Here the sample spans about 160,000 clones, 85% to 95% being singletons. The chain links TRBV10-3 to TRBJ2-1, with D possibly being TRBD2 (5 bases). Material for sequencing was peripheral blood. This TCR was recovered from a woman aged 55-70 years with COVID-19, enrolled during active disease. CDR3 bases: TGTGCCATCAGAGGGTCCCGAGGTGGCGGGAATGAGCAGTTCTTC. Protein: CAIRGSRGGGNEQFF.